Sequencing of this T cell receptor beta chain was carried out in a study of blood T cell repertoires in COVID-19. Across the whole study: Sites across the United States, Italy and Spain contributed samples from acute and convalescent COVID-19. T cells, B-cell-depleted T cells, or PBMCs supplied cDNA or gDNA.

How the authors handled the data: The assay estimated nucleated cells by amplifying reference gene primers. Some clones are missing from TCRdb's copy, which holds only in-frame ones; the method was immunoSEQ multiplex PCR. V and J calls and clone size are copied from that table; D and trimming were computed from the DNA. The sample holds tens of thousands of clones; around four fifths are singletons and the top ten take around 2.1%. Trimming took 7 bases from V and 1 from J, leaving 13 bases between them. Germline V gene sequence: CDR1 SNHLY, CDR2 FYNNEI. CDR3 length: 14 amino acids. Sequenced input: peripheral blood. The chain is built from TRBV2 and TRBJ1-1; weak D call: TRBD1 (6 bases). This clonotype was obtained from a woman aged 70-85 years with acute or convalescent COVID-19. CDR3 amino acids: CASIRDRQNTEAFF. In nucleotides, the CDR3 is TGTGCCAGCATCCGAGACAGGCAGAACACTGAAGCTTTCTTT.